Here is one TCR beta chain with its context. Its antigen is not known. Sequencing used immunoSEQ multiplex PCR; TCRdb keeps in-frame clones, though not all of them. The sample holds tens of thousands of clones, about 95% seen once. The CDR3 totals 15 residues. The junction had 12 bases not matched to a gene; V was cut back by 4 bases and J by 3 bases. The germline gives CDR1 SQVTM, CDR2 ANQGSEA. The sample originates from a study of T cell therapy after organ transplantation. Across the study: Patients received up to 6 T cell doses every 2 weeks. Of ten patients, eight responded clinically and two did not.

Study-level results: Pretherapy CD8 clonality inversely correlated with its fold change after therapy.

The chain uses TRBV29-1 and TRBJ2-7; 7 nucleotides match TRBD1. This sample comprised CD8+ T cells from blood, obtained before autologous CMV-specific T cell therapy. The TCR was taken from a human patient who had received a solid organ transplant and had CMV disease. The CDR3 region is CSVAAGGGPNYEQYF. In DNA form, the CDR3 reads TGCAGCGTTGCCGCAGGGGGTGGACCTAACTACGAGCAGTACTTC.